The entry below gives a single T cell receptor beta chain sequence along with its context. This clonotype was counted only a few times. Its antigen target is currently unknown. Base qualities are not provided; no much larger clone lies one nucleotide away. The run used an Illumina NovaSeq 6000. Using 5'RACE with constant-segment primers, TCRalpha and TCRbeta cDNA libraries were constructed, with sample barcodes and unique molecular identifiers added in the process. Trizol reagent was used to extract RNA from every sample. Amplification of the libraries took two PCR steps, and the second step added a second sample barcode plus Illumina TruSeq adapters. Sequencing of libraries was performed on an Illumina NovaSeq with 2 x 150 bp paired-end reads. The authors' analysis ran thus. With migec v1.2.7, reads were demultiplexed and then collapsed into UMI-guided consensus sequences. Using mixcr v2.1.11, UMI consensuses were aligned to TRA and TRB V and J templates and then assembled into clonotypes. A clonotype was counted as expanded or contracted only if both edgeR and NoisET called the change significant, with noise models trained on biological replicates. For edgeR calls, the thresholds were a false discovery rate-adjusted p below 0.01 and a log2 fold-change of 1. PCA with hierarchical clustering of max-normalized trajectories of the 1000 most abundant clonotypes was used as exploratory dynamics analysis. Separately sequenced CD4+ and CD8+ repertoires were used to assign the CD4 or CD8 phenotype of responding clones. TCRdb took the public reads, trimmed them with fastp at Q25, ran MiXCR for clone calling and kept in-frame beta chains. Under each unique CDR3 protein, matching rows form one entry showing the most common genes and DNA. The V and J calls were not made by the authors but by TCRdb's processing. A total of about 240,000 distinct CDR3 sequences appear in this sample, roughly a tenth of them only once. Clones ranked in the top ten supply 22% of the sample.

From the germline V gene, CDR1 is SGHVS and CDR2 is FNYEAQ. Its CDR3 holds 12 amino acids, cysteine through phenylalanine. Only the CDR3 part of the read is kept: 36 bases, read in frame from the first base. A distance of 9 bases separates the germline ends of V and J, which lose 3 bases and 9 bases respectively. This sample was included in a study of T-cell memory formation after mild COVID-19 (TCRdb year 2021). General notes on the study: Most TCR sequence clusters were specific to one of the two donors. Longitudinal TCRalpha and TCRbeta repertoire sequencing tracked T-cell clones expanding and contracting after mild COVID-19 in a couple of donors. Two young, previously healthy adult volunteers made up the cohort, one male and one female. The full study reports these points: Clones contracting from day 15 to 85 had balanced CD4/CD8 phenotypes, while a second wave expanding from day 15 to 37 was biased towards CD4+. The study included only a couple of mild cases, and larger cohorts that include severe cases with pre-infection samples were judged to be necessary. Contracting CD4+ clones turned up mainly in the CM and EM memory subsets, whereas EMRA was where CD8+ clones were enriched. The detection of some responding clones in pre-infection memory suggests that pre-existing cross-reactive memory T cells joined the SARS-CoV-2 response. Whether the second-wave clones peaking on day 37 were SARS-CoV-2 specific was not confirmed.

Ficoll-Paque density gradient centrifugation was the method used to isolate PBMCs. This clonotype originated in a man aged 18 to 29 who had mild COVID-19 (a few samples of this study predate the infection). The sample titles of this study are shuffled in the database, so cell type and time point are left out; the donor was told from shared clones. This chain is built from TRBV7-6 and TRBJ2-1; the D gene is possibly TRBD2, with 6 bases matching. Material: PBMCs or a T cell subset sorted from them (not recorded which). The nucleotides are TGTGCCAGCAGCTTGGGGGGTACTGAGCAGTTCTTC. This codes for CASSLGGTEQFF.